The sequence of this TCR beta chain was determined in a study of blood T cells in healthy people across ages. The second PCR ran about 7 to 12 cycles with a sample-barcoded 5' primer and J-beta primers. TCRdb passed the 5' RACE reads through MiXCR, listing each CDR3 protein once. The sample has about 1 million distinct CDR3 sequences; 40% to 50% are singletons. Researchers report isolating at least 6 million PBMCs per sample. Total RNA extraction produced at least 6 micrograms (per sample) for the study. Germline V gives CDR1 SQVTM, CDR2 ANQGSEA. The CDR3 loop spans 12 amino acids. V gene TRBV29-1 combines with J gene TRBJ2-4; D might be TRBD1 (6 bases). With the DNA end fitting TRBJ2-7 better, the J assignment may be wrong. The receptor was isolated from a woman between 55 and 75 years old in good health. The sequenced material came from blood. CDR3 sequence reads: CSVGTAGYEQYF. The CDR3 DNA sequence: TGCAGCGTTGGGACAGCCGGTTACGAGCAGTACTTC.